This T cell receptor (beta chain) came from a study of CD8 T cells in ankylosing spondylitis. General study findings and limits: Disease-linked clones were found to be CD8+ and relatively rare in peripheral blood. Characteristic of ankylosing spondylitis blood, it appeared, was a TCR beta motif comprising roughly eight highly homologous variants. Reportedly, significant enrichment of disease-linked clones occurred in matched ankylosing spondylitis synovial fluid. Earlier studies detected some motif variants in reactive arthritis synovial fluid and blood.

This clonotype was seen at least ten times. The antigen is unknown. TCRdb re-derived calls from the 5' RACE reads in MiXCR, one entry per CDR3 protein. Seen here are about 240,000 distinct CDR3 sequences, 8.6% observed once, and the top ten hold 6.5% to 7%. The receptor comes from a male donor with ankylosing spondylitis or in good health (not recorded which). The sequenced material came from blood, either unsorted or a sorted T cell fraction (not recorded which).

In nucleotides, the CDR3 is TGTGCCAGCAGCTTGGCCGGCTTGAGGACAAGCTCCTACGAGCAGTACTTC. Translating it yields CASSLAGLRTSSYEQYF. The chain links TRBV5-6 to TRBJ2-7; perhaps TRBD1 as D (5 bases). This CDR3 is built from 17 residues. V gave up 0 bases and J gave up 0 bases, with 16 bases separating them. Germline-derived CDR1 and CDR2 are SGHDT and YYEEEE.